This entry lists 32 T cell receptor beta chains sequenced from one sample in a study of cytomegalovirus exposure and HLA in healthy donors. Sequencing was performed with immunoSEQ multiplex PCR; in TCRdb, only in-frame clones are kept and a portion is missing. This table holds 90,000 to 150,000 clones, approximately 88% found once. The sequenced sample consisted of PBMCs. The receptors originated from a man aged 18 to 30 in good health and CMV-seronegative.

The V gene is TRBV2, the J gene TRBJ2-1; D is perhaps TRBD1 (6 bases). This CDR3 has 16 amino acids. Germline V gene data show CDR1 as SNHLY and CDR2 as FYNNEI. V was pared by 8 bases and J by 9 bases, with 26 bases between. The CDR3: CASPHRTGSGFGEQFF. In nucleotides, the CDR3 is TGTGCCAGCCCCCATCGAACAGGGTCCGGCTTCGGTGAGCAGTTCTTC.

J is TRBJ1-1 and V is TRBV6-1; 9 bases are shared with TRBD1. With V trimmed by 7 bases and J by 7 bases, 7 bases remained unmatched. Germline V gene sequence: CDR1 MNHNS, CDR2 SASEGT. The CDR3 totals 13 residues. CDR3 sequence reads: CASKGTGYVEAFF. The CDR3 DNA follows: TGTGCCAGCAAGGGGACAGGGTATGTTGAAGCTTTCTTT.

The chain uses TRBV19 and TRBJ2-1, with D hard to call. Germline-derived CDR1 and CDR2 are LNHDA and SQIVND (reference sequence). CDR3 length equals 11 residues. Trimming stripped 7 bases from V and 12 bases from J, with 13 bases between. CDR3 region: CASTERFLQFF. The DNA for the CDR3 is TGTGCCAGTACAGAGCGTTTTTTGCAGTTCTTC.

The chain has TRBV9 and TRBJ2-1; D unresolved. Trimming removed 4 bases from V and 5 bases from J, with 4 bases in between. Germline V gives CDR1 SGDLS, CDR2 YYNGEE. CDR3 length: 11 amino acids. The CDR3 loop is CASSPNNEQFF. The CDR3 nucleotides are TGTGCCAGCAGCCCAAACAATGAGCAGTTCTTC.

The rearrangement joins TRBV27 to TRBJ2-1; 9 bases fit TRBD1. Germline V gives CDR1 MNHEY, CDR2 SMNVEV (reference sequence). This CDR3 has 15 amino acids. The V and J ends lost 0 bases and 9 bases, in that order; junction bases with no gene match: 6. The CDR3 DNA reads TGTGCCAGCAGTTTATCAGGGACAGGGAGCTCTGAGCAGTTCTTC. It specifies CASSLSGTGSSEQFF.

The V gene is TRBV19, the J gene TRBJ2-1; D is possibly TRBD1 (6 bases). This CDR3 has 12 amino acids. Germline V gene lookup returns CDR1 LNHDA and CDR2 SQIVND (reference sequence). V lost 6 bases and J lost 9, with 12 bases in between. The DNA for the CDR3 is TGTGCCAGTAGCCAACAGGGCCTTGAGCAGTTCTTC. It codes for CASSQQGLEQFF. Complete variable domain (other parts from reference TRBV19 and TRBJ2-1): DGGITQSPKYLFRKEGQNVTLSCEQNLNHDAMYWYRQDPGQGLRLIYYSQIVNDFQKGDIAEGYSVSREKKESFPLTVTSAQKNPTAFYLCASSQQGLEQFFGPGTRLTVL.

This clone appeared a single time. The chain is built from TRBV4-2 and TRBJ2-3; 8 bases line up with TRBD2. Germline V lookup: CDR1 LGHNA, CDR2 YNFKEQ. The ends lost 2 bases at V and 0 bases at J; junction bases unmatched: 4. This CDR3 region has 16 residues. The DNA of the CDR3 is TGTGCCAGCAGCCAAAGAGCGGGGGAGAGCACAGATACGCAGTATTTT. Translation gives CASSQRAGESTDTQYF.

The rearrangement uses TRBV28 and TRBJ1-2; no reliable D call. V was pared by 4 bases and J by 4 bases, with 19 bases between. The V gene's germline CDR1 is MDHEN and CDR2 SYDVKM. This CDR3 contains 16 residues. CDR3 bases: TGTGCCAGCAGTTCACACTCGGGATATCTTGGCTATGGCTACACCTTC. It codes for CASSSHSGYLGYGYTF.

The rearrangement links TRBV30 to TRBJ2-3; D remains ambiguous. The CDR3 spans 13 residues. V lost 2 bases, J lost 1 base, and 7 bases lay in between. CDR1 GTSNPN and CDR2 SVGIG come from the germline V gene (reference sequence). CDR3 loop: CAWSFSGTDTQYF. CDR3 nucleotide sequence: TGTGCCTGGAGTTTTAGTGGCACAGATACGCAGTATTTT.

The chain has TRBV19 and TRBJ1-4; D is uncertain. Germline V CDR1 and CDR2: LNHDA, SQIVND (reference sequence). V shed 5 bases and J shed 0 bases, with 10 bases lying between them. The CDR3 consists of 15 residues. The CDR3 coding sequence is TGTGCCAGTAGTCCGCCGGGAACAACTAATGAAAAACTGTTTTTT. This sequence encodes CASSPPGTTNEKLFF.

This clone was seen a few times. The V call is TRBV5-4, the J call TRBJ1-2; unclear D gene. The V and J ends lost 2 bases and 0 bases respectively, with 2 bases between them. Germline V CDR1 and CDR2: SGHNT, YYREEE (reference sequence). The CDR3 sequence is 12 residues long. CDR3 loop: CASSFTNYGYTF. The CDR3 bases are TGTGCCAGCAGCTTCACTAACTATGGCTACACCTTC. The complete variable domain, with remaining parts taken from reference TRBV5-4 and TRBJ1-2, reads ETGVTQSPTHLIKTRGQQVTLRCSSQSGHNTVSWYQQALGQGPQFIFQYYREEENGRGNFPPRFSGLQFPNYSSELNVNALELDDSALYLCASSFTNYGYTFGSGTRLTVV.

This sequence joins TRBV27 and TRBJ2-7, with 9 bases lining up with TRBD2. The CDR3 spans 14 residues. V dropped 6 bases and J dropped 2; count of bases not matched to a gene: 5. CDR1 is MNHEY and CDR2 is SMNVEV in the germline V gene (reference sequence). Written as DNA, the CDR3 is TGTGCCAGCAGAGCTAGCGGGACAACCTACGAGCAGTACTTC. This translates into CASRASGTTYEQYF.

This clone was seen once. V and J are TRBV6-1 and TRBJ1-4; 8 positions match TRBD1. V lost 4 bases and J lost 0; bases outside the gene matches: 10. Germline CDR1 and CDR2: MNHNS and SASEGT. This CDR3 is 18 amino acids long. The CDR3 is CASSGQTGEYPTNEKLFF. The DNA of the CDR3 is TGTGCCAGCAGTGGGCAGACAGGGGAGTACCCAACTAATGAAAAACTGTTTTTT.

V gene TRBV29-1 combines with J gene TRBJ2-7; TRBD1 matches 7 bases. Germline lookup yields CDR1 SQVTM and CDR2 ANQGSEA. Trimming cost V 0 bases and J 2 bases; bases outside gene matches: 10. This CDR3 is 16 amino acids long. The CDR3 protein is CSVEERAGGSPYEQYF. In DNA form, the CDR3 reads TGCAGCGTTGAAGAGAGGGCAGGGGGTTCCCCCTACGAGCAGTACTTC.

V usage is TRBV5-1 and J usage is TRBJ1-3, with 10 bases that match TRBD1. The junction had 20 bases not matched to a gene; V was cut back by 2 bases and J by 0 bases. The CDR3 extends over 22 amino acids. Germline assignment: CDR1 SGHRS and CDR2 YFSETQ. This chain's CDR3 is CASSFSLRAPGTGVSSGNTIYF. Written as DNA, the CDR3 is TGCGCCAGCAGCTTCTCCCTAAGGGCTCCCGGGACAGGGGTAAGCTCTGGAAACACCATATATTTT.

V is TRBV19 and J is TRBJ1-1; tentatively, D is TRBD1 (5 bases). There are 14 residues in the CDR3. Per germline, CDR1 LNHDA and CDR2 SQIVND (reference sequence). Between the trimmed V and J ends, which lost 7 bases and 3 bases, there was a span of 15 bases. CDR3 in DNA: TGTGCCAGTATACAGGATCCGGCCTACACTGAAGCTTTCTTT. Translation: CASIQDPAYTEAFF.

The rearrangement links TRBV4-1 to TRBJ2-7, with 7 positions matching TRBD2. The CDR3 runs to 15 residues. V gave up 0 bases and J gave up 3 bases; unmatched junction bases: 5. From germline, CDR1 is MGHRA and CDR2 YSYEKL. The CDR3 spells CASSQEGGVGYEQYF. DNA for the CDR3: TGCGCCAGCAGCCAAGAGGGGGGGGTCGGCTACGAGCAGTACTTC.

This chain uses TRBV4-1 with TRBJ2-7, with 8 positions matching TRBD2. The junction had 6 bases not matched to a gene; V was cut back by 0 bases and J by 2 bases. Per germline, CDR1 MGHRA and CDR2 YSYEKL. The CDR3 covers 16 residues. CDR3 sequence (DNA): TGCGCCAGCAGCCAAGAAAAGCGGGGGCGCACCTACGAGCAGTACTTC. Translation gives CASSQEKRGRTYEQYF.

The rearrangement joins TRBV12-5 to TRBJ1-1; 7 bases are a match to TRBD1. The length of the CDR3 is 14 residues. Germline V gene sequence: CDR1 LGHNT, CDR2 FRNRAP. V shed 1 base, J shed 3 bases, and the junction held 2 bases outside the gene matches. Here the CDR3 DNA reads TGTGCTAGTGGTTTGGGTACAGGGGACACTGAAGCTTTCTTT. It codes for CASGLGTGDTEAFF.

This chain uses TRBV7-2 with TRBJ2-1; D ambiguous. The CDR3 covers 16 residues. The germline CDR1 and CDR2 sequences are SGHTA and FQGNSA. V shed 5 bases and J shed 5 bases, with 19 bases lying between them. The DNA of the CDR3 is TGTGCCAGCAGCCTACCCCCCAACCGGGTGCACAATGAGCAGTTCTTC. This translates into CASSLPPNRVHNEQFF.

This chain joins TRBV20-1 and TRBJ2-7, with a weak D call TRBD2 (6 bases). V was shortened by 6 bases and J by 3 bases, with 9 bases between the two germline ends. The CDR3 contains 11 residues. Germline V gives CDR1 DFQATT, CDR2 SNEGSKA (reference sequence). The CDR3 sequence: CSAGGIYEQYF. In nucleotides, the CDR3 is TGCAGTGCCGGAGGGATCTACGAGCAGTACTTC.

The CDR3 DNA follows: TGTGCCAGCAGCTGGGGACTAGCGGGGGGGGGCACAGATACGCAGTATTTT. It encodes CASSWGLAGGGTDTQYF. This sequence joins TRBV5-4 and TRBJ2-3; 16 bases are shared with TRBD2. The CDR3 has 17 residues. From germline, CDR1 is SGHNT and CDR2 YYREEE (reference sequence). V was clipped by 3 bases and J by 1 base; unmatched bases: 2.

This chain links TRBV7-9 with TRBJ1-4; D call uncertain. CDR1 is SEHNR and CDR2 is FQNEAQ in the germline V gene (reference sequence). Trimming cost V 9 bases and J 8 bases, with 13 bases left between them. The CDR3 spans 12 residues. The CDR3 spells CASGLLKEKLFF. DNA of the CDR3: TGTGCCAGTGGGCTGCTGAAGGAAAAACTGTTTTTT.

The chain recombines TRBV2 with TRBJ2-1; 7 bases fit TRBD1. This CDR3 is 15 amino acids long. Germline V gene sequence: CDR1 SNHLY, CDR2 FYNNEI. V dropped 4 bases and J dropped 8; count of bases not matched to a gene: 11. In DNA form, the CDR3 reads TGTGCCAGCAGTGCGCAGGGGGTGGATAGTGATGAGCAGTTCTTC. Translated: CASSAQGVDSDEQFF.

The chain uses TRBV6-1 and TRBJ1-1, with TRBD1 identical over 7 bases. Germline CDR1 MNHNS, CDR2 SASEGT. The CDR3 spans 13 residues. Unmatched junction bases numbered 4, after V lost 6 bases and J lost 3 bases. Written as DNA, the CDR3 is TGTGCCAGCAGCCCCAGGGGGGACACTGAAGCTTTCTTT. Protein: CASSPRGDTEAFF.

The chain is built from TRBV5-5 and TRBJ1-4; no clear D gene. V lost 0 bases and J lost 5, with 8 bases in between. This CDR3 is 14 amino acids long. Germline lookup yields CDR1 SGHKS and CDR2 YYEKEE (reference sequence). This CDR3 is CASSLGSLNEKLFF. The CDR3 nucleotides are TGTGCCAGCAGCTTGGGTAGTTTAAATGAAAAACTGTTTTTT. Full variable domain (remainder filled in from reference TRBV5-5 and TRBJ1-4): DAGVTQSPTHLIKTRGQQVTLRCSPISGHKSVSWYQQVLGQGPQFIFQYYEKEERGRGNFPDRFSARQFPNYSSELNVNALLLGDSALYLCASSLGSLNEKLFFGSGTQLSVL.

The genes are TRBV5-3 and TRBJ2-3; possible D gene TRBD2, 5 bases. TRBV5-3 is an ORF for which the function is uncertain. Trimming removed 6 bases from V and 2 bases from J, with 19 bases in between. The CDR3 spans 16 residues. CDR3 in DNA: TGTGCCAGAAATGGTGAGGGAGAAATTTTCACAGATACGCAGTATTTT. This sequence encodes CARNGEGEIFTDTQYF.

This clone was seen a handful of times. This chain uses TRBV27 with TRBJ2-7, with 14 bases identical to TRBD2. CDR1 and CDR2 from the germline V gene are MNHEY and SMNVEV (reference sequence). This CDR3 is 14 amino acids long. V trimming: 9 bases; J trimming: 5 bases; junction bases outside the gene matches: 6. Here the CDR3 reads CASMGLAGVHEQYF. The CDR3 DNA sequence: TGTGCCAGTATGGGACTAGCGGGAGTCCACGAGCAGTACTTC.

V usage is TRBV9 and J usage is TRBJ2-7; D unclear. This CDR3 spans 16 amino acids. The germline gives CDR1 SGDLS, CDR2 YYNGEE. V lost 0 bases and J 0 bases, leaving 13 bases between the germline ends. The CDR3 spells CASSVGSGGFSYEQYF. The CDR3, as DNA: TGTGCCAGCAGCGTAGGGTCCGGCGGCTTCTCCTACGAGCAGTACTTC.

The chain employs TRBV4-3 and TRBJ1-4; unclear D gene. The germline V and J ends were trimmed by 4 bases and 3 bases, with 21 bases remaining between them. This CDR3 is 18 amino acids long. The germline V gene encodes CDR1 LGHNA and CDR2 YSLEER. CDR3 coding DNA: TGCGCCAGCAGCCTCGAAGTAGGCTCGGATGAGGCTAATGAAAAACTGTTTTTT. This codes for CASSLEVGSDEANEKLFF.

The V call is TRBV6-5, the J call TRBJ1-5, with a tentative D call TRBD1 (5 bases). V shed 6 bases and J shed 5 bases, with 11 bases lying between them. Germline-derived CDR1 and CDR2 are MNHEY and SVGAGI. The CDR3 consists of 13 residues. CDR3 in DNA: TGTGCCAGCAGCCCTCGCAGGGATCAGCCCCAGCATTTT. Protein: CASSPRRDQPQHF.

The chain has TRBV7-9 and TRBJ2-3; TRBD2 aligns across 14 bases. There are 17 residues in the CDR3. Trimming took 4 bases from V and 8 from J; bases not matched to a gene: 11. CDR1 SEHNR and CDR2 FQNEAQ come from the germline V gene (reference sequence). The CDR3 is CASSYPGLAGDAGTQYF. CDR3 in DNA: TGTGCCAGCAGCTACCCGGGACTAGCGGGAGACGCTGGTACGCAGTATTTT.